This record looks at one T cell receptor beta chain sequence and its context. The antigen is unknown. The TCRbeta library was prepared with unique molecular identifiers. TCRdb re-called the PCR reads through MiXCR, storing one row per CDR3 protein. The repertoire holds some 550,000 distinct CDR3 sequences, more than 20% seen once, with less than 15% in the top ten. This specimen belongs to a study of T-cell reconstitution after alpha-beta-depleted transplantation in children. Regarding the study as a whole: Diversity and T-cell counts at one year after transplant derived mostly from new T cells. Two months or so post-transplant, alpha-beta T cells reportedly derived from several hundred expanded graft clones.

CDR1 and CDR2 (germline): SQVTM, ANQGSEA. The CDR3 extends over 13 amino acids. V gave up 3 bases and J gave up 4 bases, with 10 bases separating them. The sequencing used PBMCs, mostly from graft donor cells, collected 360 days after TCRalphabeta/CD19-depleted stem cell transplant. The gene calls are TRBV29-1 and TRBJ1-3; D gene unclear. The TCR sequence derives from a boy under two years old who had a stem cell transplant for acute myeloid leukemia, so the T cells may come from the graft donor. CDR3 amino acids: CSVEGSPGNTIYF. The CDR3 DNA reads as TGCAGCGTTGAGGGCAGTCCCGGAAACACCATATATTTT.